This entry lists 9 T cell receptor beta chains sequenced from one sample in a study of OX40 agonist ivuxolimab in advanced cancers. Profiling relied on immunoSEQ multiplex PCR, and the TCRdb table lists in-frame clones only, not all of them. The sample contains around 80,000 clones, approximately 89% of which appear only once. The input for sequencing was CD4+ or CD8+ T cells sorted from blood, taken in a trial of the OX40 agonist ivuxolimab. The receptors stem from an adult with an advanced solid tumor such as melanoma, head and neck, liver or kidney cancer.

Regarding this clone: At one end, the junction sequence differs from germline, possibly due to a read error. The rearrangement uses TRBV18 and TRBJ2-7; the match to TRBD1 covers 10 bases. The CDR3 extends over 15 amino acids. Germline CDR1 is KGHSH and CDR2 is LQKENI. The CDR3 sequence is CASSPRGDRGGEQYF. In nucleotides, the CDR3 is TGTGCCAGCTCGCCACGTGGGGACAGGGGAGGCGAGCAGTACTTC.

The chain's CDR3 is CASSGRLAGGPSDTQYF. The DNA of the CDR3 is TGTGCCAGCAGTGGGAGACTAGCGGGAGGTCCATCGGATACGCAGTATTTT. The V and J genes are TRBV6-1 and TRBJ2-3; 13 positions match TRBD2. Trimming took 4 bases from V and 6 from J; bases not matched to a gene: 10. The CDR3 contains 17 residues. The germline V gene has CDR1 MNHNS and CDR2 SASEGT.

V usage is TRBV9 and J usage is TRBJ2-5, with D possibly matching TRBD2 (7 bases). Trimming left V 0 bases short and J 5 bases short, with 17 bases between. There are 16 residues in the CDR3. Germline CDR1 is SGDLS and CDR2 is YYNGEE. The CDR3, as DNA: TGTGCCAGCAGCGTAGCCTCCGGGGGGCTAGGTGAGACCCAGTACTTC. Its translation: CASSVASGGLGETQYF.

The J gene is TRBJ2-7, the V gene TRBV5-8, with TRBD2 matching over 9 bases. The CDR3 totals 15 residues. The germline V gene encodes CDR1 SGHTS and CDR2 YDEGEE. With 0 bases clipped from V and 5 bases from J, the junction kept 6 bases outside the gene matches. The CDR3 sequence is CASSLGASGIHEQYF. CDR3 nucleotides: TGTGCCAGCAGCTTGGGGGCTAGCGGGATCCACGAGCAGTACTTC. Based on the CDR3 plus reference TRBV5-8 and TRBJ2-7, the full variable domain is EAGVTQSPTHLIKTRGQQATLRCSPISGHTSVYWYQQALGLGLQFLLWYDEGEERNRGNFPPRFSGRQFPNYSSELNVNALELEDSALYLCASSLGASGIHEQYFGPGTRLTVT.

The chain joins TRBV19 to TRBJ1-5, with 11 bases aligning to TRBD1. J gave up 5 bases and V 7 bases, and 1 base lay outside the gene matches. Germline values: CDR1 LNHDA, CDR2 SQIVND (reference sequence). The CDR3 has 13 residues. CDR3 amino acids: CASMDRGHQPQHF. The DNA of the CDR3 is TGTGCCAGTATGGACAGGGGGCATCAGCCCCAGCATTTT.

The V gene is TRBV6-5, the J gene TRBJ2-7; maybe TRBD1 (6 bases). V dropped 0 bases and J dropped 0 bases, with 9 bases sitting between them. Germline V CDR1 and CDR2: MNHEY, SVGAGI. The CDR3 totals 15 residues. The CDR3 loop reads CASSYSQDSSYEQYF. CDR3 DNA sequence: TGTGCCAGCAGTTACTCCCAGGACAGCTCCTACGAGCAGTACTTC.

This rearrangement joins TRBV6-1 to TRBJ1-5; TRBD1 might be the D (5 bases). The germline V and J ends were trimmed by 0 bases and 2 bases, with 5 bases remaining between them. Looked up from germline, CDR1 is MNHNS and CDR2 is SASEGT. The CDR3 covers 14 residues. The DNA for the CDR3 is TGTGCCAGCAGTGAAGCAGGGGGCAATCAGCCCCAGCATTTT. Translating it yields CASSEAGGNQPQHF.

This chain's CDR3 is CASSLRAGGANVLTF. The CDR3 bases are TGTGCCAGCAGTTTAAGGGCGGGAGGGGCCAACGTCCTGACTTTC. This chain uses TRBV28 with TRBJ2-6, with D perhaps matching TRBD2 (6 bases). Trimming cost V 2 bases and J 4 bases, with 9 bases left between them. Germline V lookup: CDR1 MDHEN, CDR2 SYDVKM. This CDR3 region has 15 residues.

The chain employs TRBV5-1 and TRBJ2-3; D uncertain. The CDR3 sequence is 15 residues long. Trimming cost V 0 bases and J 2 bases, with 10 bases left between them. Germline V gene sequence: CDR1 SGHRS, CDR2 YFSETQ. CDR3 sequence reads: CASSLGTPATDTQYF. The DNA for the CDR3 is TGCGCCAGCAGCTTGGGTACCCCTGCCACAGATACGCAGTATTTT.